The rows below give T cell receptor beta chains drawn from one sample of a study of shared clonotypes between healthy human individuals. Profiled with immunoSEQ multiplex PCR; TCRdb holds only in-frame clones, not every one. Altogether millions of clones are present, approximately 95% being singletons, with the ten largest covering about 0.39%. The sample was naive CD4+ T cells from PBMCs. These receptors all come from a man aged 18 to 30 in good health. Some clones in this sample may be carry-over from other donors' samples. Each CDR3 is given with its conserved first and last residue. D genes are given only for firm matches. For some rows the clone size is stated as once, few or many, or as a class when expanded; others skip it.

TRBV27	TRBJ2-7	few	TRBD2	TGTGCCAGCAGTTCGACTAGCGGTGCGACCTACGAGCAGTACTTC	CASSSTSGATYEQYF
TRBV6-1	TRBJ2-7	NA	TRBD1	TGTGCCAGCAGTCAAGGGACAGGGGGCTCCCCCTACGAGCAGTACTTC	CASSQGTGGSPYEQYF
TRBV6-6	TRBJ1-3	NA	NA	TGTGCCAGCACTACACCGGGGACCTCTGGAAACACCATATATTTT	CASTTPGTSGNTIYF
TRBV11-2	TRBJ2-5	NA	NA	TGTGCCAGCAGCTTAAAGGGCCCGGAGTACCAAGAGACCCAGTACTTC	CASSLKGPEYQETQYF
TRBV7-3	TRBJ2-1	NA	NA	TGTGCCAGCAGCAAAACCCCCGGCCTAGGAAGGGTCAATGAGCAGTTCTTC	CASSKTPGLGRVNEQFF
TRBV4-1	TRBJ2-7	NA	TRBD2	TGCGCCAGCAGCCCTCGACTAGCGGGGGGGAGCTCCTACGAGCAGTACTTC	CASSPRLAGGSSYEQYF
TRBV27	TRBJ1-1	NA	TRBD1	TGTGCCAGCACCGTCCCGGGACAGGGGTATGACACTGAAGCTTTCTTT	CASTVPGQGYDTEAFF
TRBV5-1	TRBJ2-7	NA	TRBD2	TGCGCCAGCAGCTTGCCGACTAGCGGGAGAAACGAGCAGTACTTC	CASSLPTSGRNEQYF
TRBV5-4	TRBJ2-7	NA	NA	TGTGCCAGCAGTAAGGGGTCTGCGGCCTACGAGCAGTACTTC	CASSKGSAAYEQYF
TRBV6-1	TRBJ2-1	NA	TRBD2	TGTGCCAGCAGTAGAGGGACTAGCGGGAGAGGTGAGCAGTTCTTC	CASSRGTSGRGEQFF
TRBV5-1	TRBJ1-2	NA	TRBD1	TGCGCCAGCAGCTTTACGCCGGGACAGGGACCTGGCTACACCTTC	CASSFTPGQGPGYTF
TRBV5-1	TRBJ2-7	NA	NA	TGCGCCAGCAGCACCGGGGCACGATACGAGCAGTACTTC	CASSTGARYEQYF
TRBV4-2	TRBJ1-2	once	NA	TGTGCCAGCAGCCAAGACCGGGACTATGGCTACACCTTC	CASSQDRDYGYTF
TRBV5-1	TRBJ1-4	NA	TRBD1	TGCGCCAGCAGCACCGGGACAGGGCAAGAAAAACTGTTTTTT	CASSTGTGQEKLFF
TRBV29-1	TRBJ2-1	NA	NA	TGCAGCGTTGCGGACGGGGGCAATGAGCAGTTCTTC	CSVADGGNEQFF
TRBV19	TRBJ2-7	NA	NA	TGTGCCAGCCTGATTCGGCGCACCCACAGCTCCTACGAGCAGTACTTC	CASLIRRTHSSYEQYF
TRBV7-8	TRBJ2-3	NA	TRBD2	TGTGCCAGCAGTTGGGAGGGATGGGCTGATACGCAGTATTTT	CASSWEGWADTQYF
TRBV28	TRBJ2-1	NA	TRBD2	TGTGCCAGCAGTTTAGGCCTAGCGGGACTAAATGAGCAGTTCTTC	CASSLGLAGLNEQFF
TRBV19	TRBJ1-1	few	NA	TGTGCCAGTAGTGACAGCCCCAGGGGAAGGGACACTGAAGCTTTCTTT	CASSDSPRGRDTEAFF
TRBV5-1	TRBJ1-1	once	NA	TGCGCCAGCACATCGGAGGGATTAGTAGGGACTGAAGCTTTCTTT	CASTSEGLVGTEAFF
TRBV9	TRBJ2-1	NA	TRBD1	TGTGCCAGCAGCGTCGGGACAGGGGTGATTTCCTACAATGAGCAGTTCTTC	CASSVGTGVISYNEQFF
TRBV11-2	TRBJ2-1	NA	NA	TGTGCCAGCAGCTTAGGACAGGCGTTTGGAAATGAGCAGTTCTTC	CASSLGQAFGNEQFF
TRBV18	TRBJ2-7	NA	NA	TGTGCCAGCTCACCGGGACGCGCGGCCTACGAGCAGTACTTC	CASSPGRAAYEQYF
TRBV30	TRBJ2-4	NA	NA	TGTGCCTGGAGTGATCCAGGGTCTCTAGCCAAAAACATTCAGTACTTC	CAWSDPGSLAKNIQYF
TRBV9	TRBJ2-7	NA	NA	TGTGCCAGCAGCCCAAATAGGGTTAGCTCCTACGAGCAGTACTTC	CASSPNRVSSYEQYF
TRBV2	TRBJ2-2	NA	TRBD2	TGTGCCAGCAGCAAAGCGGGAGGATATACCGGGGAGCTGTTTTTT	CASSKAGGYTGELFF
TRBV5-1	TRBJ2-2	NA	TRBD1	TGCGCCAGCCAACAGGGGTTTTACTGGGGGGAGCTGTTTTTT	CASQQGFYWGELFF
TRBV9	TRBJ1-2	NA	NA	TGTGCCAGCAGCACAGGACCAGGAAGTGGCTACACCTTC	CASSTGPGSGYTF
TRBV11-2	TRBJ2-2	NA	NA	TGTGCCAGCAGCTTATCGGGCCGGACCGGGGAGCTGTTTTTT	CASSLSGRTGELFF
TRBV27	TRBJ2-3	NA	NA	TGTGCCACAAGACGGGACGTAAGCACAGATACGCAGTATTTT	CATRRDVSTDTQYF
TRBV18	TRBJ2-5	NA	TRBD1	TGTGCCAGCTCACCAACGAAAGGACAGGGGGCAGAGACCCAGTACTTC	CASSPTKGQGAETQYF